Below, 3 T cell receptor beta chains from the same sample are listed, as sequenced in a study of Tregs in tolerant kidney transplant recipients. Measured with immunoSEQ multiplex PCR; TCRdb has only the in-frame clones, and not every one. Among some 57,000 clones listed, about nine tenths were seen once. Recipients received nonmyeloablative bone marrow transplants from related graft donors, with transient mixed chimerism. Material: CD8+ T cells from blood (PBMCs), obtained 24 months after the transplant. These receptors were collected from a human patient who received a combined kidney and bone marrow transplant. The T cells may come from the graft donor.

V usage is TRBV7-2 and J usage is TRBJ2-7; 8 bases line up with TRBD1. J lost 5 bases, V lost 3 bases, and 12 bases had no gene match. The CDR3 is 16 residues long. Per the germline V gene, CDR1 is SGHTA and CDR2 is FQGNSA. The CDR3 DNA is TGTGCCAGCAGCTTTTCTCTAGGACAGGGTGGAAACGAGCAGTACTTC. It specifies CASSFSLGQGGNEQYF. The complete variable domain, with remaining parts taken from reference TRBV7-2 and TRBJ2-7, reads GAGVSQSPSNKVTEKGKDVELRCDPISGHTALYWYRQSLGQGLEFLIYFQGNSAPDKSGLPSDRFSAERTGGSVSTLTIQRTQQEDSAVYLCASSFSLGQGGNEQYFGPGTRLTVT.

This chain uses TRBV11-2 with TRBJ1-1; D is possibly TRBD1 (6 bases). The CDR3 contains 14 residues. The germline V gene encodes CDR1 SGHAT and CDR2 FQNNGV. V was pared by 7 bases and J by 5 bases, with 17 bases between. As DNA, the CDR3 is TGTGCCAGCACCATTGAGGGGGAGGGGACTGAAGCTTTCTTT. Its protein product is CASTIEGEGTEAFF.

The J gene is TRBJ2-1, the V gene TRBV7-9, with 11 nucleotides matching TRBD2. The J segment lost 7 bases and the V segment lost 5 bases, leaving 4 bases of the junction unmatched. Germline V gives CDR1 SEHNR, CDR2 FQNEAQ (reference sequence). This CDR3 region has 14 residues. CDR3 region: CASSSLAGGNEQFF. CDR3 coding DNA: TGTGCCAGCAGCAGTCTAGCGGGGGGAAATGAGCAGTTCTTC.